The entry below describes one T cell receptor (beta chain). Original methodology: Estimation of nucleated cell counts relied on the amplification of reference gene primers. The data were produced by immunoSEQ multiplex PCR, yet TCRdb's version contains in-frame clones alone and is incomplete. Clonal size and the V and J genes are those of that table, whereas D and trimming came from the DNA. The sample holds about 260,000 clones, 87% seen once. These data are taken from a study of blood T cell repertoires in COVID-19. Study-wide background: COVID-19 samples collected from the United States, Italy and Spain covered acute and convalescent phases. In each case, the material was cDNA or gDNA derived from T cells, B-cell-depleted T cells, or PBMCs.

Germline-derived CDR1 and CDR2 are SGHRS and YFSETQ. This CDR3 spans 15 amino acids. V lost 4 bases and J lost 1; bases outside the gene matches: 3. The chain combines TRBV5-1 with TRBJ2-3; 10 bases are a match to TRBD1. This clonotype originated in a middle-aged woman who had recovered from COVID-19. Sequencing was carried out using peripheral blood. The CDR3 loop reads CASSAGTGGTDTQYF. The CDR3 bases are TGCGCCAGCAGCGCCGGGACAGGGGGCACAGATACGCAGTATTTT.